This T cell receptor (beta chain) appears in the sequencing data of a study of T cell responses to AZD1222 COVID-19 vaccine. Clones were sequenced by immunoSEQ multiplex PCR, and TCRdb holds only the in-frame ones, with some missing. The repertoire holds about 97,000 clones, approximately 90% seen once, with approximately 1.3% in the top ten. Details on this clone: No antigen is known for it.

Overall study findings and caveats: Spike-specific TCRs gained breadth and depth after people received two AZD1222 doses.

The germline V gene encodes CDR1 SGHRS and CDR2 YFSETQ. The CDR3 covers 14 residues. V gave up 0 bases and J gave up 7 bases, with 13 bases separating them. The chain carries TRBV5-1 and TRBJ1-2; D is perhaps TRBD1 (6 bases). The TCR sequence derives from an adult in good health. Here the sequenced sample was peripheral blood, taken on day 0 of AZD1222 vaccination. CDR3 nucleotide sequence: TGCGCCAGCAGCTTGGAGCTGGGGGCAGTTGGCTACACCTTC. This gives the protein CASSLELGAVGYTF.